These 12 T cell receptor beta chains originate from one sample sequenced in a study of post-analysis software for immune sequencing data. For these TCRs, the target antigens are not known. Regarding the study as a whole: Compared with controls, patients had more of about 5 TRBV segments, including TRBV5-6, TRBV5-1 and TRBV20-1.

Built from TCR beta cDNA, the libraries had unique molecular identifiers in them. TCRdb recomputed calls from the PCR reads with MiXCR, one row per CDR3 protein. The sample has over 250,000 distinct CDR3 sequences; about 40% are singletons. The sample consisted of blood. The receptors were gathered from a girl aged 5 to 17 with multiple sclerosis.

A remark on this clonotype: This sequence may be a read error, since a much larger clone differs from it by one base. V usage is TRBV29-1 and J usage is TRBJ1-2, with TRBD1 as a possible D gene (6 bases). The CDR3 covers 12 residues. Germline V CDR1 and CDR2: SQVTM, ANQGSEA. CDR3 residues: CGAVWGAQGYTF. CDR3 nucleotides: TGCGGCGCGGTGTGGGGGGCGCAAGGCTACACCTTC.

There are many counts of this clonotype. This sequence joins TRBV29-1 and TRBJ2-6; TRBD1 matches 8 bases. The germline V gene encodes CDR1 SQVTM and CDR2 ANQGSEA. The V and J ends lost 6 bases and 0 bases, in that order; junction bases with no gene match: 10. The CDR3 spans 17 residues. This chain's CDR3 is CSVTDRELLSGANVLTF. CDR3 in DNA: TGCAGCGTGACGGACAGGGAGCTCCTCTCTGGGGCCAACGTCCTGACTTTC.

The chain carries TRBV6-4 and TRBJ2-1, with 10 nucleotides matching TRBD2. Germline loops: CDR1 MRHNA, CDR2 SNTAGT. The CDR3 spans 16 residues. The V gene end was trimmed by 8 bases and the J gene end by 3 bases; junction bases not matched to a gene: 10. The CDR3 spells CASALGAGGLYNEQFF. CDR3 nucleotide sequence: TGTGCCAGCGCCCTGGGAGCGGGAGGGCTCTACAATGAGCAGTTCTTC.

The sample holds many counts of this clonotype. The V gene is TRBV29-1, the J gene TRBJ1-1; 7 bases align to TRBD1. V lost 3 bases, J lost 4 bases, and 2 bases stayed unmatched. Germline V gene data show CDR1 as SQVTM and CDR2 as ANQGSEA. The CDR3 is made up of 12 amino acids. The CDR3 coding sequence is TGCAGCGTTGACAGGGGGGGCACTGAAGCTTTCTTT. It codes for CSVDRGGTEAFF.

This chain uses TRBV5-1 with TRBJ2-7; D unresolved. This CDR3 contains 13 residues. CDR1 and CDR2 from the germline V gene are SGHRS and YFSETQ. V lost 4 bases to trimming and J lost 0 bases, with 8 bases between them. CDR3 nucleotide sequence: TGCGCCAGCAGCCCCCCTGACTCCTACGAGCAGTACTTC. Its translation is CASSPPDSYEQYF. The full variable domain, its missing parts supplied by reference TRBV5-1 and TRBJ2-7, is KAGVTQTPRYLIKTRGQQVTLSCSPISGHRSVSWYQQTPGQGLQFLFEYFSETQRNKGNFPGRFSGRQFSNSRSEMNVSTLELGDSALYLCASSPPDSYEQYFGPGTRLTVT.

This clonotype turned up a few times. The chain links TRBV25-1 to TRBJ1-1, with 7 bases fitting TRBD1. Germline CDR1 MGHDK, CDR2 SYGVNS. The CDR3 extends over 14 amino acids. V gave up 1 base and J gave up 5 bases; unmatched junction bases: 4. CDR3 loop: CASSESRGRTEAFF. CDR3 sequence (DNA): TGTGCCAGCAGTGAATCTAGGGGGCGGACTGAAGCTTTCTTT.

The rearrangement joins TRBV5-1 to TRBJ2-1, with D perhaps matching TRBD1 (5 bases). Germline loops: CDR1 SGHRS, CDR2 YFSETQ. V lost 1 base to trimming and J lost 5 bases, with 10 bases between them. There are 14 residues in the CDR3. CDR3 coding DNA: TGCGCCAGCAGCTTGCTTCAGGGCGACAATGAGCAGTTCTTC. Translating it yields CASSLLQGDNEQFF. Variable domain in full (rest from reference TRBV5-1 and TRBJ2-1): KAGVTQTPRYLIKTRGQQVTLSCSPISGHRSVSWYQQTPGQGLQFLFEYFSETQRNKGNFPGRFSGRQFSNSRSEMNVSTLELGDSALYLCASSLLQGDNEQFFGPGTRLTVL.

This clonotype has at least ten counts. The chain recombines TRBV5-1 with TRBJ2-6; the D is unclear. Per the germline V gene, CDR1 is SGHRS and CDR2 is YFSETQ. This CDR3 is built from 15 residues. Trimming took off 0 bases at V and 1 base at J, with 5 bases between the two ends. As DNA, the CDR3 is TGCGCCAGCAGCTTGGGACCGTCTGGGGCCAACGTCCTGACTTTC. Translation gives CASSLGPSGANVLTF.

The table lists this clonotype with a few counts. The CDR3 DNA follows: TGCGCCAGCAGCTCACAGGGGACGACTGAAGCTTTCTTT. Amino acid sequence: CASSSQGTTEAFF. The chain has TRBV5-1 and TRBJ1-1; 7 positions match TRBD1. This CDR3 has 13 residues. J gave up 5 bases and V 3 bases, and 4 bases lay outside the gene matches. CDR1 is SGHRS and CDR2 is YFSETQ in the germline V gene.

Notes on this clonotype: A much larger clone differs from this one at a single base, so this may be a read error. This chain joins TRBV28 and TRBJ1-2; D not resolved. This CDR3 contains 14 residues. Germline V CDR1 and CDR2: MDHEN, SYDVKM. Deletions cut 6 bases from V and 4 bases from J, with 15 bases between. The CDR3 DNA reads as TGTGCCAGCAGGTTAGGAGCGGGAGGCTATGGCTACACCTTC. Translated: CASRLGAGGYGYTF.

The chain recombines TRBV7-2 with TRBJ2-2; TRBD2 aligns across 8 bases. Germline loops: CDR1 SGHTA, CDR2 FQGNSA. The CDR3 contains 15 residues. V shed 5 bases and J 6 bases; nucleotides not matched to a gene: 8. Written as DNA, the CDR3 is TGTGCCAGCAGCCCAGATCCCGGGGGGGCCGGGGAGCTGTTTTTT. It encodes CASSPDPGGAGELFF.

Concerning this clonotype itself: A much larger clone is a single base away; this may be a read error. The CDR3, as DNA: TGTGCCATCAGTGAGGGAGCGGCAGGGGCAGATACGCAGTATTTT. Protein product: CAISEGAAGADTQYF. V and J are TRBV10-3 and TRBJ2-3, with a weak D call TRBD1 (6 bases). The CDR3 consists of 15 residues. The V gene lost 2 bases and the J gene lost 4 bases, with 13 bases spanning the gap. Looked up from germline, CDR1 is ENHRY and CDR2 is SYGVKD.